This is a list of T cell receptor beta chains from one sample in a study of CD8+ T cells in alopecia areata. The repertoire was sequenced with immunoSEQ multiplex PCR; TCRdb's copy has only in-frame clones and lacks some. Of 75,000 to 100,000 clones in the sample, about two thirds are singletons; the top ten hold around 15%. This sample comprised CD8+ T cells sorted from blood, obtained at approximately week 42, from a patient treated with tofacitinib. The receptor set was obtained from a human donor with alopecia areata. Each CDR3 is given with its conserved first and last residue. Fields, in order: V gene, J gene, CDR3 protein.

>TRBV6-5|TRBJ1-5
CASSYSSAVQPQHF
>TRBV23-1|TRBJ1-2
CASSQSRRQGDYGYTF
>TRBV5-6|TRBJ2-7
CASSPGGNEQYF
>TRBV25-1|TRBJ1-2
CASSVGAGDGYTF
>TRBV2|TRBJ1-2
CASRASGTRDGYTF
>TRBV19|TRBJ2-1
CASSSGTGYNEQFF
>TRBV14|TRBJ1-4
CASSPGSGQLFF
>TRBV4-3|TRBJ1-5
CASSLDRGSNQPQHF
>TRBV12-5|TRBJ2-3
CASGPGLGTDTQYF
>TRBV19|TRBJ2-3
CASSNPGLAGGTDTQYF
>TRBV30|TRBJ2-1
CAWAWGNEQFF
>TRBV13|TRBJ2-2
CASSLFLQANTGELFF
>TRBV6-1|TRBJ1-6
CAVPGSPLHF
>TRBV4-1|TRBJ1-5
CASSQVTETNQPQHF
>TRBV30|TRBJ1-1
CAWSLSTEAFF
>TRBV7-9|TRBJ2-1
CASSFGTGVYNEQFF
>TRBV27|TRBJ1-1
CASSPGQEWFF
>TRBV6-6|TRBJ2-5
CASSYGEIETQYF
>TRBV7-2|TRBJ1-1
CASSLSVGLGTEAFF
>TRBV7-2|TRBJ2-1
CASSLGSGGADEQFF
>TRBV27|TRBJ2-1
CASTPSGGNYNEQFF
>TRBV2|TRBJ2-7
CASSGPGRLDEQYF
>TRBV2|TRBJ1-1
CASSPGTENTEAFF
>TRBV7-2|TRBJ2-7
CASSSLTGVRNEQYF
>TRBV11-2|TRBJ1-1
CASSFFGENTEAFF
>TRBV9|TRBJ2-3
CASSDGQSSTDTQYF
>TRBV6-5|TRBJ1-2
CASSYSTATNYGYTF
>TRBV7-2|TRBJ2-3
CASSFAWGRPGALTDTQYF
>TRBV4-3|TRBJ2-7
CASSQSATTGYYEQYF